The present T cell receptor (delta chain) was sequenced within a study of Vδ1+ human thymocytes. Study-wide findings and caveats: Thymic TRG and TRD repertoires appeared highly polyclonal, with Gaussian CDR3 length distributions. Many TRG clonotypes were shared between donors; TRD repertoires were essentially private.

Alphabeta T cells were depleted, then CD3+ Vdelta1+ Vdelta2- thymocytes were FACS-sorted. Sorted Vdelta1+ thymocytes were about 96% to 99.6% pure. RNA was extracted from the cells and then reverse transcribed. CDR3 amplicons came from multiplex PCR with pooled V-gene forward and constant-region reverse primers. TCRdb applied CATT to the multiplex PCR reads for clone calling. Of about 75,000 delta-chain clones listed, around 34% were seen once; the top ten hold around 0.3%. Notes on this clone: No antigen is known for it.

In germline, CDR1 is GEAIGNYY, CDR2 EKD. This CDR3 comprises 15 residues. V lost 1 base and J lost 3, with 14 bases in between. The sequence derives from a boy under three years old who had congenital heart surgery. The genes are TRDV2 and TRDJ1; D gene ambiguous. Sequencing used Vdelta1+ gamma-delta thymocytes from the thymus. This sample's subset: FACS-sorted CD3+ TCRalphabeta- TCRVdelta1+ TCRVdelta2- thymocytes. In DNA form, the CDR3 reads TGTGCCTGTGACACATTCCCGGGAGGACCCGATAAACTCATCTTT. As protein: CACDTFPGGPDKLIF.